Below are 27 T cell receptor beta chains sequenced from a single sample in a study of Tregs in tolerant kidney transplant recipients. TCRdb keeps only in-frame clones here, not all; method: immunoSEQ multiplex PCR. The table has about 240,000 clones, around 82% seen once. Sequencing was done on a sample of CD4+ T cells from blood. These receptors all come from a human donor in good health.

The chain employs TRBV29-1 and TRBJ1-1; no firm D call. Germline V gene lookup returns CDR1 SQVTM and CDR2 ANQGSEA. Trimming shortened V by 2 bases and J by 1 base, and 11 bases separated the two germline ends. This CDR3 contains 14 residues. CDR3 nucleotide sequence: TGCAGCGTTGAATCGAGGGCCACGAACACTGAAGCTTTCTTT. Amino acid sequence: CSVESRATNTEAFF.

The rearrangement links TRBV30 to TRBJ2-7; 12 nucleotides match TRBD2. Germline CDR1 reads GTSNPN; CDR2 reads SVGIG (reference sequence). This CDR3 spans 16 amino acids. The ends lost 3 bases at V and 2 bases at J; junction bases unmatched: 8. CDR3 nucleotide sequence: TGTGCCTGGAGAGGAACTAGCGGGAGGTCCCCCTACGAGCAGTACTTC. Translating gives CAWRGTSGRSPYEQYF.

This clone was observed a few times. The genes are TRBV7-9 and TRBJ2-5, with 8 nucleotides matching TRBD1. The germline V gene has CDR1 SEHNR and CDR2 FQNEAQ (reference sequence). J lost 10 bases, V lost 7 bases, and 17 bases had no gene match. The CDR3 contains 15 residues. In DNA, the CDR3 is TGTGCCAGCACCCCCCCGGGACAGGCCCAGGGGTACCAGTACTTC. This translates into CASTPPGQAQGYQYF.

The sample holds one count of this clone. V is TRBV30 and J is TRBJ2-1; a weak D match, TRBD2 (5 bases). Germline V lookup: CDR1 GTSNPN, CDR2 SVGIG (reference sequence). This CDR3 has 11 amino acids. V lost 4 bases and J lost 12, with 13 bases in between. The CDR3 nucleotides are TGTGCCTGGACCCTTAGCCGGGGGCAGTTCTTC. It yields the protein CAWTLSRGQFF.

V is TRBV2 and J is TRBJ2-7; D remains unclear. Trimming shortened V by 7 bases and J by 2 bases, and 6 bases separated the two germline ends. Germline V gene sequence: CDR1 SNHLY, CDR2 FYNNEI. This CDR3 has 11 residues. CDR3: CASTRTYEQYF. CDR3 in DNA: TGTGCCAGCACCAGAACCTACGAGCAGTACTTC.

J is TRBJ1-1 and V is TRBV18; D is unclear. The germline V gene encodes CDR1 KGHSH and CDR2 LQKENI. With 6 bases removed from V and 1 base from J, the gap between germline ends came to 18 bases. This CDR3 has 16 residues. The CDR3 DNA is TGTGCCAGCTCCCCTTCGGCCCGCCGGTCGAACACTGAAGCTTTCTTT. It is translated as CASSPSARRSNTEAFF.

This sequence joins TRBV7-8 and TRBJ2-1; TRBD2 matches 7 bases. V lost 1 base and J lost 12; bases outside the gene matches: 0. Germline V gene sequence: CDR1 SGHVS, CDR2 FQNEAQ. The CDR3 sequence is 11 residues long. The CDR3 here is CASSLGGGQFF. The CDR3 DNA reads as TGTGCCAGCAGCTTAGGCGGGGGGCAGTTCTTC. The full variable domain, in which reference TRBV7-8 and TRBJ2-1 provide the parts outside the CDR3, is GAGVSQSPRYKVAKRGQDVALRCDPISGHVSLFWYQQALGQGPEFLTYFQNEAQLDKSGLPSDRFFAERPEGSVSTLKIQRTQQEDSAVYLCASSLGGGQFFGPGTRLTVL.

The J gene is TRBJ1-2, the V gene TRBV6-1; D gene unclear. The germline V and J ends were trimmed by 1 base and 5 bases, with 11 bases remaining between them. CDR1 and CDR2 from the germline V gene are MNHNS and SASEGT. The CDR3 runs 14 residues. CDR3 DNA sequence: TGTGCCAGCAGTGAAGGCCAGCGCGTTTATGGCTACACCTTC. This sequence encodes CASSEGQRVYGYTF.

The chain carries TRBV15 and TRBJ2-5, with 11 bases fitting TRBD2. The assigned J gene may be wrong: the sequence end matches TRBJ2-7 better. Germline lookup yields CDR1 LNHNV and CDR2 YYDKDF (reference sequence). The CDR3 loop spans 17 amino acids. As DNA, the CDR3 is TGTGCCACCAGCAGAGAGGGGGAACTAGCGGGAGTCGGCGAGCAGTACTTC. It specifies CATSREGELAGVGEQYF.

This clone was picked up a small number of times. The chain combines TRBV9 with TRBJ2-5; 8 positions match TRBD2. V gave up 3 bases and J gave up 5 bases; unmatched junction bases: 6. The CDR3 has 14 amino acids. CDR1 is SGDLS, CDR2 YYNGEE, per germline. Here the CDR3 reads CASSGRGGRETQYF. CDR3 nucleotides: TGTGCCAGCAGCGGCCGGGGGGGCAGGGAGACCCAGTACTTC.

The gene calls are TRBV2 and TRBJ2-1; D possibly matches TRBD1 or TRBD2 (7 bases each). Trimming left V 5 bases short and J 10 bases short, with 15 bases between. CDR3 length: 13 residues. The germline CDR1 and CDR2 sequences are SNHLY and FYNNEI. CDR3 in amino acids: CASSITGEGEQFF. The CDR3 DNA reads as TGTGCCAGCAGTATTACAGGGGAGGGCGAGCAGTTCTTC.

CDR3 in DNA: TGCAGCGTTGACAGGGAGGGTTACACTGAAGCTTTCTTT. Translation: CSVDREGYTEAFF. The chain recombines TRBV29-1 with TRBJ1-1; weak D call: TRBD1 (5 bases). V lost 3 bases, J lost 3 bases, and 11 bases lay in between. Germline lookup yields CDR1 SQVTM and CDR2 ANQGSEA. The CDR3 runs 13 residues.

The J gene is TRBJ2-2, the V gene TRBV19; possible D gene TRBD1, 5 bases. The germline V and J ends were trimmed by 4 bases and 1 base, with 10 bases remaining between them. The germline V gene has CDR1 LNHDA and CDR2 SQIVND (reference sequence). CDR3 length: 15 amino acids. CDR3 loop: CASSTQAMNTGELFF. The CDR3 coding sequence is TGTGCCAGTAGTACACAGGCTATGAACACCGGGGAGCTGTTTTTT.

This clone was detected once. The rearrangement links TRBV19 to TRBJ2-1, with TRBD1 as a possible D gene (5 bases). V lost 1 base, J lost 4 bases, and 8 bases lay in between. The length of the CDR3 is 14 residues. CDR1 and CDR2 from the germline V gene are LNHDA and SQIVND (reference sequence). DNA for the CDR3: TGTGCCAGTAGTATAGGGGGCCCGTACAATGAGCAGTTCTTC. Residues: CASSIGGPYNEQFF.

This clone was observed a few times. The chain recombines TRBV2 with TRBJ1-5, with a possible D match to TRBD1 (6 bases). V was shortened by 9 bases and J by 5 bases, with 14 bases between the two germline ends. The germline CDR1 and CDR2 sequences are SNHLY and FYNNEI. This CDR3 comprises 13 residues. CDR3 nucleotides: TGTGCCAGTGGCGGGGGCGCCCATCAGCCCCAGCATTTT. It encodes CASGGGAHQPQHF.

Only one count was recorded for this clone. The chain uses TRBV7-6 and TRBJ2-7; possibly TRBD1 for D (7 bases). Per germline, CDR1 SGHVS and CDR2 FNYEAQ. Trimming took off 1 base at V and 5 bases at J, with 12 bases between the two ends. The CDR3 consists of 14 residues. The CDR3 spells CASSLEARGDEQYF. The CDR3 coding sequence is TGTGCCAGCAGCTTAGAAGCCAGGGGGGACGAGCAGTACTTC.

CDR3 amino acids: CAISDYQEAFF. The CDR3 DNA reads TGTGCCATCAGTGATTACCAGGAAGCTTTCTTT. The rearrangement joins TRBV10-3 to TRBJ1-1; D unresolved. Trimming cost V 3 bases and J 8 bases, with 7 bases left between them. Germline CDR1 is ENHRY and CDR2 is SYGVKD. This CDR3 is built from 11 residues.

The rearrangement links TRBV5-1 to TRBJ1-1, with 7 bases fitting TRBD1. The CDR3 runs to 15 residues. The V gene's germline CDR1 is SGHRS and CDR2 YFSETQ. Germline trimming cut 4 bases from V and 2 bases from J; bases unmatched to any gene: 8. The CDR3 DNA is TGCGCCAGCAGCCCCCCCGGGACAGCCAACACTGAAGCTTTCTTT. Protein: CASSPPGTANTEAFF.

This sequence joins TRBV10-2 and TRBJ2-7; 8 bases are shared with TRBD2. The germline V gene encodes CDR1 WSHSY and CDR2 SAAADI. The CDR3 runs to 16 residues. Trimming cost V 0 bases and J 0 bases; bases outside gene matches: 4. The CDR3 coding sequence is TGCGCCAGCAGTGAGTCGAATCTAGCGGGCTCCTACGAGCAGTACTTC. Protein product: CASSESNLAGSYEQYF.

The chain uses TRBV7-2 and TRBJ2-7, with TRBD1 as a possible D gene (5 bases). Trimming stripped 5 bases from V and 2 bases from J, with 16 bases between. The germline gives CDR1 SGHTA, CDR2 FQGNSA. The CDR3 loop spans 15 amino acids. CDR3 residues: CASSRIGDSPYEQYF. The CDR3 nucleotides read TGTGCCAGCAGCCGCATCGGAGACAGCCCCTACGAGCAGTACTTC.

J is TRBJ2-5 and V is TRBV2; D possibly corresponds to TRBD2 (5 bases). The V gene lost 6 bases and the J gene lost 5 bases, with 22 bases spanning the gap. This CDR3 comprises 16 residues. Germline CDR1 and CDR2: SNHLY and FYNNEI. The CDR3 nucleotides are TGTGCCAGCAGCCCAATCCGGGGAAGAGGAATGGAGACCCAGTACTTC. Translated: CASSPIRGRGMETQYF.

A single count supports this clone. The V gene is TRBV19, the J gene TRBJ2-7, with 9 bases identical to TRBD1. Germline values: CDR1 LNHDA, CDR2 SQIVND (reference sequence). V gave up 5 bases and J gave up 1 base; unmatched junction bases: 6. The CDR3 has 15 amino acids. The DNA of the CDR3 is TGTGCCAGTAGTGATTGGGGACAGGGATCCTACGAGCAGTACTTC. Its translation: CASSDWGQGSYEQYF.

This clone was counted once. The genes are TRBV18 and TRBJ1-5, with D perhaps matching TRBD1 (5 bases). The germline V gene has CDR1 KGHSH and CDR2 LQKENI. V was clipped by 6 bases and J by 5 bases, with 23 bases between them. The CDR3 length is 17 residues. The CDR3 is CASSPAPRGYGDQPQHF. CDR3 nucleotides: TGTGCCAGCTCCCCGGCGCCTAGGGGCTATGGGGATCAGCCCCAGCATTTT.

In DNA form, the CDR3 reads TGTGCCAGCTCACCGCGACAGGGCTTTAATGAAAAACTGTTTTTT. Its protein product is CASSPRQGFNEKLFF. The rearrangement uses TRBV18 and TRBJ1-4; 7 bases are shared with TRBD1. The CDR3 contains 15 residues. V was clipped by 3 bases and J by 4 bases; unmatched bases: 5. Germline values: CDR1 KGHSH, CDR2 LQKENI.

With respect to this clone: Additional DNA sequences in this sample encode the identical CDR3. The chain uses TRBV29-1 and TRBJ2-1; 10 bases fit TRBD2. V shed 1 base, J shed 0 bases, and the junction held 12 bases outside the gene matches. The V gene's germline CDR1 is SQVTM and CDR2 ANQGSEA. The length of the CDR3 is 19 residues. CDR3 protein: CSVEGPSGRALSSYNEQFF. The CDR3 DNA sequence: TGCAGCGTTGAAGGTCCGAGCGGGAGGGCCCTGAGCTCCTACAATGAGCAGTTCTTC.

V gene TRBV6-6 combines with J gene TRBJ2-5; tentatively, D is TRBD2 (5 bases). CDR3 length: 13 amino acids. CDR1 and CDR2 (germline): MNHNY, SVGAGI (reference sequence). The germline V and J ends were trimmed by 5 bases and 2 bases, with 9 bases remaining between them. CDR3 residues: CASSAREQETQYF. The CDR3 DNA reads as TGTGCCAGCAGTGCTAGGGAGCAAGAGACCCAGTACTTC.

This chain connects TRBV19 to TRBJ2-2, with a weak D call TRBD1 (5 bases). V was cut by 3 bases and J by 0 bases, with 14 bases left in between. CDR1 and CDR2 (germline): LNHDA, SQIVND (reference sequence). The length of the CDR3 is 17 residues. CDR3 nucleotide sequence: TGTGCCAGTAGTATTAAGGCCAGGGCGGCGAACACCGGGGAGCTGTTTTTT. It codes for CASSIKARAANTGELFF. Full variable domain (rest looked up from reference TRBV19 and TRBJ2-2): DGGITQSPKYLFRKEGQNVTLSCEQNLNHDAMYWYRQDPGQGLRLIYYSQIVNDFQKGDIAEGYSVSREKKESFPLTVTSAQKNPTAFYLCASSIKARAANTGELFFGEGSRLTVL.